What follows are 2 T cell receptor beta chains derived from one specimen sequenced in a study of T cell changes during pregnancy in multiple sclerosis. The table came from immunoSEQ multiplex PCR; TCRdb's copy has only in-frame clones and leaves some out. This table has some 31,000 clones, around nine tenths appearing once. Sample: CD8+ T cells from peripheral blood mononuclear cells, taken before pregnancy. The receptors derive from a female donor with multiple sclerosis, enrolled in a pregnancy study.

The chain joins TRBV6-5 to TRBJ1-1; no definite D call. This CDR3 region has 13 residues. V lost 4 bases and J 1 base, leaving 7 bases between the germline ends. Per germline, CDR1 MNHEY and CDR2 SVGAGI. In DNA, the CDR3 is TGTGCCAGCAGTTGGGAGGAGAACACTGAAGCTTTCTTT. Its translation is CASSWEENTEAFF.

V and J are TRBV9 and TRBJ2-7, with 9 bases that match TRBD1. The V and J ends lost 4 bases and 3 bases, in that order; junction bases with no gene match: 5. Germline V lookup: CDR1 SGDLS, CDR2 YYNGEE. The CDR3 has 14 amino acids. CDR3 loop: CASSPRDRDYEQYF. The CDR3 DNA reads TGTGCCAGCAGCCCCCGGGACAGGGACTACGAGCAGTACTTC.